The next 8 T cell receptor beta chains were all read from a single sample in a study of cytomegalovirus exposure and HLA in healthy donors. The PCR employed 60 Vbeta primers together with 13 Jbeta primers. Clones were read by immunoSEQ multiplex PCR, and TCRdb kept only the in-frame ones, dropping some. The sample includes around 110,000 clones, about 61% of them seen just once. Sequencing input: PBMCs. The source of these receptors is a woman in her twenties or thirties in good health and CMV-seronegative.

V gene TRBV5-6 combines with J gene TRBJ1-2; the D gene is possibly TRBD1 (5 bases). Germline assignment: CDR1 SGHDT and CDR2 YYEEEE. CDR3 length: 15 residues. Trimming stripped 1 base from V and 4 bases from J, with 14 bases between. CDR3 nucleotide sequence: TGTGCCAGCAGCTTGTCTCTAGGGGTCGGCTATGGCTACACCTTC. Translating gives CASSLSLGVGYGYTF.

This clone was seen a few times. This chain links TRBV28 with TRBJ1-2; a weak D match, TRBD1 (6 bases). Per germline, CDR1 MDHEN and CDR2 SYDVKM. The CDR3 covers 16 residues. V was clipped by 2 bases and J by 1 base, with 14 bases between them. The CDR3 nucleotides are TGTGCCAGCAGTTTAGCCAGGAAAGGGGGTAACTATGGCTACACCTTC. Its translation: CASSLARKGGNYGYTF.

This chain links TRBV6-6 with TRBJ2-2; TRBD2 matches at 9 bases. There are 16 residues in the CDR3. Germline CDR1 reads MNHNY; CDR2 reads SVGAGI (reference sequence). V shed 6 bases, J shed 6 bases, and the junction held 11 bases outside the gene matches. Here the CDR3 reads CASSHQGLATAGELFF. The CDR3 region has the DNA TGTGCCAGCAGCCACCAGGGACTAGCAACCGCCGGGGAGCTGTTTTTT.

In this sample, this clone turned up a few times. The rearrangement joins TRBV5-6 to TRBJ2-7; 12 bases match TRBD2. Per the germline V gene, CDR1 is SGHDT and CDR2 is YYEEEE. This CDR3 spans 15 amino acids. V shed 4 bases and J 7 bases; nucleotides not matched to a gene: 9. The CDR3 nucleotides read TGTGCCAGCAGCCGTGGACTAGCGGGGCTGTTGGAGCAGTACTTC. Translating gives CASSRGLAGLLEQYF.

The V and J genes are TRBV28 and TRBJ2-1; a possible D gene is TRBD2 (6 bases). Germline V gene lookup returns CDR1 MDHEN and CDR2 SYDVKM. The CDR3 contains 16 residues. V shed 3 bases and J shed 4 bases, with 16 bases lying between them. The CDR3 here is CASSLLGGANYNEQFF. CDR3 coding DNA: TGTGCCAGCAGTTTGTTGGGGGGAGCGAATTACAATGAGCAGTTCTTC.

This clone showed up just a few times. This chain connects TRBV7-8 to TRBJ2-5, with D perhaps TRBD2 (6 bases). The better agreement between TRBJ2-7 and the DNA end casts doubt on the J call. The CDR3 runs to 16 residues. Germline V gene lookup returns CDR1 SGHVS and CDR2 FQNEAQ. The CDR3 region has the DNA TGTGCCAGCAGCTCTGGGGGGTTGGCAGGGATCTACGAGCAGTACTTC. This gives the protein CASSSGGLAGIYEQYF.

In DNA form, the CDR3 reads TGCAGCGTTGAATACTGGAACACTGAAGCTTTCTTT. Protein: CSVEYWNTEAFF. The genes are TRBV29-1 and TRBJ1-1; D is undetermined. The CDR3 is 12 amino acids. CDR1 SQVTM and CDR2 ANQGSEA come from the germline V gene. Trimming removed 2 bases at V and 1 base at J, with 5 bases between.

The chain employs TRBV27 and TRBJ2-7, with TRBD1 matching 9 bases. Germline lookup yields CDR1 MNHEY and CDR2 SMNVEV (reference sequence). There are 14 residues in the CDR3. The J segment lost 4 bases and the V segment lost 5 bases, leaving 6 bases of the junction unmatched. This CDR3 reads CASSPFGTGYEQYF. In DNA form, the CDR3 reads TGTGCCAGCAGTCCTTTCGGGACAGGGTACGAGCAGTACTTC.